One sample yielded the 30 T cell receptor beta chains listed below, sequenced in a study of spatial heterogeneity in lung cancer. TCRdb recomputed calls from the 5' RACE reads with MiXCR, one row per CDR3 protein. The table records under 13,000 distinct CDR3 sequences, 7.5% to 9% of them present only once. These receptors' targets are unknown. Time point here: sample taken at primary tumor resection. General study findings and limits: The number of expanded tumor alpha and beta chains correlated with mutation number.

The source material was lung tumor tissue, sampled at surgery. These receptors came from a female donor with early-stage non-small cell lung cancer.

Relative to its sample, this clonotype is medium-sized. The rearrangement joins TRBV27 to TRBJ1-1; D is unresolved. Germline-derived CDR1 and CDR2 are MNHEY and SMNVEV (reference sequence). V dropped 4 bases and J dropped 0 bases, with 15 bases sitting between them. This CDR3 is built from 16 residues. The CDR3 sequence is CASSSKGGSLNTEAFF. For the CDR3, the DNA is TGTGCCAGCAGTTCCAAGGGCGGCAGCCTGAACACTGAAGCTTTCTTT.

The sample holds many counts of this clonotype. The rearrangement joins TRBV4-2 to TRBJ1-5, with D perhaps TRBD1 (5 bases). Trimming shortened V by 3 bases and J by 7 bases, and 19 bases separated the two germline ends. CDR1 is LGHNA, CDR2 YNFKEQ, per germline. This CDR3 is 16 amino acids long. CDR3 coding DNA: TGTGCCAGCAGCCACGACGGGACGGCCGCTCTCCAGCCCCAGCATTTT. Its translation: CASSHDGTAALQPQHF.

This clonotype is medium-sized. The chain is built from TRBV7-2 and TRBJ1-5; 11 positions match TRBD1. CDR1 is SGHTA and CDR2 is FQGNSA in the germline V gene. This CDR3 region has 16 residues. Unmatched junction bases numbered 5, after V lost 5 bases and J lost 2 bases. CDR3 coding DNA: TGTGCCAGCAGCGCAAGGACAGGGGGCGGCAATCAGCCCCAGCATTTT. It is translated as CASSARTGGGNQPQHF.

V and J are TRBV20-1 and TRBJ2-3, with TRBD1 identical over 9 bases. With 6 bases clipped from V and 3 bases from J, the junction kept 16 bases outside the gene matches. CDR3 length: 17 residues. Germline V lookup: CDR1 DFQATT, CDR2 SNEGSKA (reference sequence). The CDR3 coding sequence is TGCAGTGCCTCCGGCCCCGGGGGGACAGGGACAACAGATACGCAGTATTTT. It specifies CSASGPGGTGTTDTQYF.

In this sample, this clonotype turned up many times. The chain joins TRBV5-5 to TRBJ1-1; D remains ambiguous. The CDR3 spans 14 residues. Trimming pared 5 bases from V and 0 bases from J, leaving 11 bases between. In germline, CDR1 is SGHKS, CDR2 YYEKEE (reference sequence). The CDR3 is CASSLNILNTEAFF. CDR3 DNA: TGTGCCAGCAGTCTCAATATTCTGAACACTGAAGCTTTCTTT. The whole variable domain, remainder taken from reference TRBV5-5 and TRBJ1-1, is DAGVTQSPTHLIKTRGQQVTLRCSPISGHKSVSWYQQVLGQGPQFIFQYYEKEERGRGNFPDRFSARQFPNYSSELNVNALLLGDSALYLCASSLNILNTEAFFGQGTRLTVV.

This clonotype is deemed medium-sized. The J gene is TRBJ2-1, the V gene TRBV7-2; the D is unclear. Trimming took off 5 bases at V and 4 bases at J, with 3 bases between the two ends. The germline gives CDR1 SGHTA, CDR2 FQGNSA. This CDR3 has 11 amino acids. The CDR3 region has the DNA TGTGCCAGCAGCCCATACAATGAGCAGTTCTTC. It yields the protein CASSPYNEQFF.

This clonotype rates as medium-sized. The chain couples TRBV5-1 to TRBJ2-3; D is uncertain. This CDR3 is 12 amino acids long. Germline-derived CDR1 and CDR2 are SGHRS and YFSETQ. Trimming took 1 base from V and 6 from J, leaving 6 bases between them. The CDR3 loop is CASSLTGDTQYF. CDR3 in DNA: TGCGCCAGCAGCTTGACCGGGGATACGCAGTATTTT.

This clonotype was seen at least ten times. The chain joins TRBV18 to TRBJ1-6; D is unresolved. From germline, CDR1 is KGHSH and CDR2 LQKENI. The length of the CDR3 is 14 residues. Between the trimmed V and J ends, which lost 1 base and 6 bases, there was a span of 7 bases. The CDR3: CASSPHRANSPLHF. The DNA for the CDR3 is TGTGCCAGCTCACCACATCGAGCTAATTCACCCCTCCACTTT.

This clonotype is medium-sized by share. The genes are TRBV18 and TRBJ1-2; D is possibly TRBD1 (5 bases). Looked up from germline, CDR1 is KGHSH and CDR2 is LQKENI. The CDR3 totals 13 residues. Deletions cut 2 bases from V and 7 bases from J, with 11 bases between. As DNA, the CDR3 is TGTGCCAGCTCACCATTTACGGGACCTGGCTACACCTTC. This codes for CASSPFTGPGYTF.

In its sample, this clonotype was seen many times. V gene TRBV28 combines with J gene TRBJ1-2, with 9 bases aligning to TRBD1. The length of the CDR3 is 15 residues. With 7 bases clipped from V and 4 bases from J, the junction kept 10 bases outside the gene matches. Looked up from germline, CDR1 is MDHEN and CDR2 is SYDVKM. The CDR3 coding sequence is TGTGCCAGCACGTCCCGGGACAGGGCATTCTATGGCTACACCTTC. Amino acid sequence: CASTSRDRAFYGYTF.

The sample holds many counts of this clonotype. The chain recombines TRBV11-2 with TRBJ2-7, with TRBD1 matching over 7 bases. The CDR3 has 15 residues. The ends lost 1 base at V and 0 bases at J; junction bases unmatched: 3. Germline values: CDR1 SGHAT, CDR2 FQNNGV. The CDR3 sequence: CASSLGDSSSYEQYF. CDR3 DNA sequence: TGTGCCAGCAGCTTAGGGGACAGCAGCTCCTACGAGCAGTACTTC.

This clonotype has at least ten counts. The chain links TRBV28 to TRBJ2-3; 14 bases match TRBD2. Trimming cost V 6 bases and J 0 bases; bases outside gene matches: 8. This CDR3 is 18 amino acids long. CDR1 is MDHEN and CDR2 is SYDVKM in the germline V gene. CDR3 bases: TGTGCCAGCAGGCCGGGACTAGCGGGGGTGATTAGCACAGATACGCAGTATTTT. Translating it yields CASRPGLAGVISTDTQYF.

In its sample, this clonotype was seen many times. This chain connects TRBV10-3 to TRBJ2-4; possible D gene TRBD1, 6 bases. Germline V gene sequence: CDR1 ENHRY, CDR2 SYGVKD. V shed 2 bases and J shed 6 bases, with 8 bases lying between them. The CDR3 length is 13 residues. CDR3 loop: CAISEVQGNIQYF. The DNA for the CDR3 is TGTGCCATCAGTGAGGTACAGGGAAACATTCAGTACTTC.

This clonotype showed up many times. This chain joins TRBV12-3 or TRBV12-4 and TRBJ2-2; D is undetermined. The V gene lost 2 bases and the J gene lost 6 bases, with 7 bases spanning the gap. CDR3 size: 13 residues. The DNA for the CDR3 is TGTGCCAGCAGTTTAAGCGTCCCCGGGGAGCTGTTTTTT. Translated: CASSLSVPGELFF.

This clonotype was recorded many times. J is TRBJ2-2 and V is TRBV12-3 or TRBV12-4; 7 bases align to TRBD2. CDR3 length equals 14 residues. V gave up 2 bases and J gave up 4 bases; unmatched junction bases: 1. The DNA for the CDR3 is TGTGCCAGCAGTTTACGCGGGGGCACCGGGGAGCTGTTTTTT. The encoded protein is CASSLRGGTGELFF.

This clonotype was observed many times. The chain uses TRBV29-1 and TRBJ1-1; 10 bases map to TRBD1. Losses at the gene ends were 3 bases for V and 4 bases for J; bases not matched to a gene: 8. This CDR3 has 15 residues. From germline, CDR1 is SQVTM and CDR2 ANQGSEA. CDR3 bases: TGCAGCGTTGACCCTACGGACAGGGGGAGCACTGAAGCTTTCTTT. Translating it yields CSVDPTDRGSTEAFF.

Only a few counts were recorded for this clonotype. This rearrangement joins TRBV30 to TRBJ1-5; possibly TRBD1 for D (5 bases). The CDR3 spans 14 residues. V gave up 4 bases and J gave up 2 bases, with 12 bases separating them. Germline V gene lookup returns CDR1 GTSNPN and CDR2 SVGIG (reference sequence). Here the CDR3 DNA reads TGTGCCTGGAATCGCCGGGGGGGCAATCAGCCCCAGCATTTT. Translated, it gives CAWNRRGGNQPQHF.

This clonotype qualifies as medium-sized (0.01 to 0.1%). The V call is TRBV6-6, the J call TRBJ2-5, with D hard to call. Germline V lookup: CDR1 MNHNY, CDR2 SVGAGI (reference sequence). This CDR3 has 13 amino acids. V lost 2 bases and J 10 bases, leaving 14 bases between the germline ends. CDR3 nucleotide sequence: TGTGCCAGCAGTTACGACCCTTTTGGGGACCAGTACTTC. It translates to CASSYDPFGDQYF.

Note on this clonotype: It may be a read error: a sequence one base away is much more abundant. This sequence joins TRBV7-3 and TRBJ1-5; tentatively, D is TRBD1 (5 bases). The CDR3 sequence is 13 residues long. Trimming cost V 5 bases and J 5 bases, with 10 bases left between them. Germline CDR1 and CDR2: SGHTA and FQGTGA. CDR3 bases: TGTGCCAGCAGCAGGGGCCCCGATCAGCCCCAGCATTTT. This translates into CASSRGPDQPQHF. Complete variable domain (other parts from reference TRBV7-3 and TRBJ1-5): GAGVSQTPSNKVTEKGKYVELRCDPISGHTALYWYRQSLGQGPEFLIYFQGTGAADDSGLPNDRFFAVRPEGSVSTLKIQRTERGDSAVYLCASSRGPDQPQHFGDGTRLSIL.

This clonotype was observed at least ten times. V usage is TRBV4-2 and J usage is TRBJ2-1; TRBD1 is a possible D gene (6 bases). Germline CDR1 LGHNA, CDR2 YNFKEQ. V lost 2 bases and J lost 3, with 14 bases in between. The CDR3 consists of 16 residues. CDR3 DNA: TGTGCCAGCAGCCAACTTGAGGCAGGGGACTACAATGAGCAGTTCTTC. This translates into CASSQLEAGDYNEQFF.

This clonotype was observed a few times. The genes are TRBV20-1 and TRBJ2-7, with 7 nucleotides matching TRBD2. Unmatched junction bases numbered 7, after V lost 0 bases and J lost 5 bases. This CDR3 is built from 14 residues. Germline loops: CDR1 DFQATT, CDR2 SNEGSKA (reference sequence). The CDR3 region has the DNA TGCAGTGCTAGAGATCCACGAGGGAGGGACGAGCAGTACTTC. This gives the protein CSARDPRGRDEQYF.

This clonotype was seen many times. The chain's CDR3 is CASSNRAGTEAFF. In DNA, the CDR3 is TGTGCCAGCTCGAACAGGGCGGGCACTGAAGCTTTCTTT. The gene calls are TRBV18 and TRBJ1-1, with a possible D match to TRBD1 (6 bases). Looked up from germline, CDR1 is KGHSH and CDR2 is LQKENI. V lost 6 bases to trimming and J lost 4 bases, with 12 bases between them. The CDR3 loop spans 13 amino acids.

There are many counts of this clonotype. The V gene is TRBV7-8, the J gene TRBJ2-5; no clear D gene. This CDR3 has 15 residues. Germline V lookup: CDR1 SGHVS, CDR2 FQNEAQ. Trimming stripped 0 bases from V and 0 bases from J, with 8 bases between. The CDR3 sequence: CASSLATRNQETQYF. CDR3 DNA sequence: TGTGCCAGCAGCTTAGCAACCAGGAACCAAGAGACCCAGTACTTC.

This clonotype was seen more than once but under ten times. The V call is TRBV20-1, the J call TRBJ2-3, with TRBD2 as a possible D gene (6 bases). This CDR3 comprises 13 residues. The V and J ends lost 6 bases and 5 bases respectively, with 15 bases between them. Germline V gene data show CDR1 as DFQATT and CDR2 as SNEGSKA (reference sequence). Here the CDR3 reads CSADSGWLDTQYF. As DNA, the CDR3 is TGCAGTGCAGACAGCGGGTGGTTAGATACGCAGTATTTT.

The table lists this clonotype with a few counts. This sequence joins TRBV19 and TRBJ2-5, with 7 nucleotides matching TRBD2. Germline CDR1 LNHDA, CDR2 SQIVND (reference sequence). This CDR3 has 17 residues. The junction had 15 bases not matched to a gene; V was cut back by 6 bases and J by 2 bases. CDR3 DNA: TGTGCCAGTAGGATACTTAAAGCCCGGCGGGGGCAAGAGACCCAGTACTTC. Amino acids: CASRILKARRGQETQYF. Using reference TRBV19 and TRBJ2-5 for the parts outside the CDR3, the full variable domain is DGGITQSPKYLFRKEGQNVTLSCEQNLNHDAMYWYRQDPGQGLRLIYYSQIVNDFQKGDIAEGYSVSREKKESFPLTVTSAQKNPTAFYLCASRILKARRGQETQYFGPGTRLLVL.

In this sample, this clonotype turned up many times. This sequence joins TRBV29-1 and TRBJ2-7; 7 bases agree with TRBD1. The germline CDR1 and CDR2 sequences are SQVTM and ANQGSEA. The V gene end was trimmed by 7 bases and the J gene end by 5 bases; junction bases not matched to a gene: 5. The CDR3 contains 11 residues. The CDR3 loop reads CSALTGNEQYF. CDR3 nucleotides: TGCAGCGCCCTGACAGGGAACGAGCAGTACTTC.

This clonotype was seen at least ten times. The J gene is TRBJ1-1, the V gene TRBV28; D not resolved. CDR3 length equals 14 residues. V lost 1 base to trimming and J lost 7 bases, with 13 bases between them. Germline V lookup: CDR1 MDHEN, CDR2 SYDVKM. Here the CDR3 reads CASSLSGQILEAFF. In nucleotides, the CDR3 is TGTGCCAGCAGTTTATCCGGGCAGATTCTTGAAGCTTTCTTT.

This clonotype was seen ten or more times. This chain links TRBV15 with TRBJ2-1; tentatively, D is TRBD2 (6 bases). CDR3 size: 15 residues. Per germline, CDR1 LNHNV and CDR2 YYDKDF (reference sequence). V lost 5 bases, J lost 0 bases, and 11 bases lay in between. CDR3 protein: CATSRDWSSYNEQFF. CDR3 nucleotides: TGTGCCACCAGCCGGGACTGGAGCTCCTACAATGAGCAGTTCTTC. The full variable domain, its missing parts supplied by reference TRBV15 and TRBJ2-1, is DAMVIQNPRYQVTQFGKPVTLSCSQTLNHNVMYWYQQKSSQAPKLLFHYYDKDFNNEADTPDNFQSRRPNTSFCFLDIRSPGLGDTAMYLCATSRDWSSYNEQFFGPGTRLTVL.

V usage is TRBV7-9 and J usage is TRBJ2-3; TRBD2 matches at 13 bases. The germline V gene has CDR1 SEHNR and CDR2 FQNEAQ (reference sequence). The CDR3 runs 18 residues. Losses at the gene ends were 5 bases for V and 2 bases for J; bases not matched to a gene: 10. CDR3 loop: CASSLSTSGGLYTDTQYF. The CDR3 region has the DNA TGTGCCAGCAGCCTATCGACTAGCGGGGGGTTATACACAGATACGCAGTATTTT.

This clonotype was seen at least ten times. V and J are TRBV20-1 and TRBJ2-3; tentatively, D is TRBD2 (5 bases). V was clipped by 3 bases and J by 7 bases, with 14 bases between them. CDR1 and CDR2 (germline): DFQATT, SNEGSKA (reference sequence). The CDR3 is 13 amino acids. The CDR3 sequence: CSASASSTNTQYF. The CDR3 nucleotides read TGCAGTGCTAGCGCGTCCTCGACTAATACGCAGTATTTT.